Listed below are T cell receptor beta chains from one sample, sequenced in a study of T cells after yellow fever vaccination. Via MiXCR, TCRdb re-called the 5' RACE reads, giving one row per CDR3 protein. The profile shows a few hundred thousand distinct CDR3 sequences, about 7% of them singletons. This specimen was CD4+ T cells sorted from PBMCs, taken 15 days after the yellow fever booster vaccination. The receptor set was obtained from a man aged 25 to 45 who received the YFV17D yellow fever vaccine. The conserved cysteine and the conserved F or W are not part of the CDR3 here.

j_gene,v_gene,CDR3aa
TRBJ1-5,TRBV4-3,ASSQDDRAGPQH
TRBJ2-2,TRBV7-7,ASSLAVSGTGELF
TRBJ1-1,TRBV28,ASRVPGQGKGTEAF
TRBJ2-2,TRBV25-1,ARRKRDTGELF
TRBJ2-7,TRBV24-1,ASDRQGFEQY
TRBJ1-1,TRBV20-1,SAHTAKNTEAF
TRBJ2-7,TRBV11-2,ASSLGSARGYEQY
TRBJ2-3,TRBV2,ASSPGADTQY
TRBJ2-2,TRBV5-1,ASSLSAGTGELF
TRBJ2-2,TRBV12-3/TRBV12-4,ASTFRLAGFTGELF
TRBJ2-5,TRBV7-2,ASSSQGLARQETQY
TRBJ1-4,TRBV7-9,ASSREEKLF
TRBJ2-7,TRBV6-1,ASSGGQWGSSYEQY
TRBJ2-7,TRBV5-4,ASSSQGVYEQY
TRBJ2-5,TRBV20-1,SAARAGQQETQY
TRBJ2-2,TRBV12-3/TRBV12-4,ASSLGTRNTGELF
TRBJ2-5,TRBV11-2,ASSESRIGPRAEETQY
TRBJ2-5,TRBV20-1,SARVPSGRYGSQETQY
TRBJ2-1,TRBV3-1,ASSQGLRRLSSYNEQF
TRBJ1-4,TRBV5-1,ASTSTGAANEKLF
TRBJ1-1,TRBV11-2,ASSPRVARGEAF
TRBJ2-7,TRBV7-2,ASSLDYWEQY
TRBJ1-4,TRBV20-1,SAREGTGIAKLF
TRBJ2-2,TRBV6-5,ASSGFPSGSGGELF
TRBJ2-1,TRBV20-1,SARGRTIHEQF